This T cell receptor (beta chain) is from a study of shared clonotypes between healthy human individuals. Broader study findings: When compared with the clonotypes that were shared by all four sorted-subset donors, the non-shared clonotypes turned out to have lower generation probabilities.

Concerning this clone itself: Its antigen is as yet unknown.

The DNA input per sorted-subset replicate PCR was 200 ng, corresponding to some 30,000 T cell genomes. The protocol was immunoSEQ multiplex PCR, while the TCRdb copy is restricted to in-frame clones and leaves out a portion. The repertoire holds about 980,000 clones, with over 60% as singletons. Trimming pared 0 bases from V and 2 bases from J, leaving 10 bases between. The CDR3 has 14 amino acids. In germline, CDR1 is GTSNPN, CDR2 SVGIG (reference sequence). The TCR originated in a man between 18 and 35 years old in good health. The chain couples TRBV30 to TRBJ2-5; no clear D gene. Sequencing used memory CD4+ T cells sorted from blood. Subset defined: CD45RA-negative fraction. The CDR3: CAWSVAVWQETQYF. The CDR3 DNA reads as TGTGCCTGGAGTGTGGCGGTGTGGCAAGAGACCCAGTACTTC.